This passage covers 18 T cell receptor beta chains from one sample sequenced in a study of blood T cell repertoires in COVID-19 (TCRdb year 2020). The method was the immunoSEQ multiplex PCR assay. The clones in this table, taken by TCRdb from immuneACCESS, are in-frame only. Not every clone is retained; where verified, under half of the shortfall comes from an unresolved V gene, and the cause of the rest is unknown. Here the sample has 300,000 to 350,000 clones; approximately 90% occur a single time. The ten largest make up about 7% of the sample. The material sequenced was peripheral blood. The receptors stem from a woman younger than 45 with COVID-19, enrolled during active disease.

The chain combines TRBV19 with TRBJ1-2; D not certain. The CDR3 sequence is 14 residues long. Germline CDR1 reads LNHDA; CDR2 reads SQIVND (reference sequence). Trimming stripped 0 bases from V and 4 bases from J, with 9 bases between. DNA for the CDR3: TGTGCCAGTAGTATAGAGGCCAGGCCCTATGGCTACACCTTC. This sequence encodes CASSIEARPYGYTF.

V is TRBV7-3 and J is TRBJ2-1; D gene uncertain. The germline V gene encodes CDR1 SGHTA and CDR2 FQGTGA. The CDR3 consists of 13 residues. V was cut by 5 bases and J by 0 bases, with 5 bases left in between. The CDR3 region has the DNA TGTGCCAGCAGCGCCTACTCCTACAATGAGCAGTTCTTC. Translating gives CASSAYSYNEQFF.

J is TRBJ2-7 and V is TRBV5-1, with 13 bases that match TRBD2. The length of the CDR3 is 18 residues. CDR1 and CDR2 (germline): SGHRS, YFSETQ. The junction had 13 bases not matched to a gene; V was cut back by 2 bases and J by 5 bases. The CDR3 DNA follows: TGCGCCAGCAGCTTAGGGGTACTAGCGGGAGGGCGCGTTCACGAGCAGTACTTC. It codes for CASSLGVLAGGRVHEQYF.

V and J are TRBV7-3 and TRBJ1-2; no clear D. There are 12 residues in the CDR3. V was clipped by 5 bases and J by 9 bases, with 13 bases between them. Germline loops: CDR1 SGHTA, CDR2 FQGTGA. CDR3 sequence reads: CASSDGLGSYTF. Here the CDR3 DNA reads TGTGCCAGCAGCGACGGTCTCGGGAGCTACACCTTC.

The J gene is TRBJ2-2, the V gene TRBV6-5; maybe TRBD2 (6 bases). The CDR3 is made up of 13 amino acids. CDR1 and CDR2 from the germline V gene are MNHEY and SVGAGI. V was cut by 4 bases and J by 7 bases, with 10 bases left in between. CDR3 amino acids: CASSWGVYGELFF. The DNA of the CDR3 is TGTGCCAGCAGTTGGGGGGTGTACGGGGAGCTGTTTTTT.

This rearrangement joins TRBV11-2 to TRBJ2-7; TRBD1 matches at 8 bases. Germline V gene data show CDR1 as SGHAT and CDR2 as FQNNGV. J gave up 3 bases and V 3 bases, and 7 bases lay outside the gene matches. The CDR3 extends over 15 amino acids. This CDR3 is CASSFYSGQDYEQYF. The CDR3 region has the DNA TGTGCCAGCAGCTTTTACTCGGGACAGGACTACGAGCAGTACTTC.

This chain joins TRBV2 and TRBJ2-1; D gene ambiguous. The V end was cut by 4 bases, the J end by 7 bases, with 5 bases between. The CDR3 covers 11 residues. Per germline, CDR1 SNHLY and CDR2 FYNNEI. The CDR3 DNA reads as TGTGCCAGCAGTGCGAGGAATGAGCAGTTCTTC. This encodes CASSARNEQFF.

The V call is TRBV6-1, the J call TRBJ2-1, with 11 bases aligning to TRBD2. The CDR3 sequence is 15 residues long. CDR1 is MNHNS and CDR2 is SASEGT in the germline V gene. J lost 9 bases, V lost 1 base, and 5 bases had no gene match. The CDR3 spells CASSEVVAGGGEQFF. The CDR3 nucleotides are TGTGCCAGCAGTGAAGTAGTAGCGGGAGGGGGTGAGCAGTTCTTC.

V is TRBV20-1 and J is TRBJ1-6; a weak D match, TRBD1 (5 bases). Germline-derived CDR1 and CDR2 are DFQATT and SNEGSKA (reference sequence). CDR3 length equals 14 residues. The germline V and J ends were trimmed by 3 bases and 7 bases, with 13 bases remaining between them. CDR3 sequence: CSASYQGLNSPLHF. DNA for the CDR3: TGCAGTGCTAGTTATCAGGGACTAAATTCACCCCTCCACTTT.

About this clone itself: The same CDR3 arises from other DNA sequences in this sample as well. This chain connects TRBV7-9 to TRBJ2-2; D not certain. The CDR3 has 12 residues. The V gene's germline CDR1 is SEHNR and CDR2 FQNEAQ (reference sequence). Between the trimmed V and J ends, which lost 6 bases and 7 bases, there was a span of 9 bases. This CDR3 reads CASSLPSGELFF. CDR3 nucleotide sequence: TGTGCCAGCAGTCTCCCTAGCGGGGAGCTGTTTTTT.

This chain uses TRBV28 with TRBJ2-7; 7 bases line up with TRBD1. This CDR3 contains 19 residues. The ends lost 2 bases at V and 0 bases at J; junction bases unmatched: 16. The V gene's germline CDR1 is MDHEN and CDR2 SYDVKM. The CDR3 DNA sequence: TGTGCCAGCAGTTTACCTCGCACCTCCCCGACAGGGAACTCCTACGAGCAGTACTTC. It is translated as CASSLPRTSPTGNSYEQYF.

The CDR3 DNA follows: TGCGCCAGCAGCCCAGGGTTCAGCACTGAAGCTTTCTTT. Translating it yields CASSPGFSTEAFF. This chain links TRBV4-1 with TRBJ1-1; D is perhaps TRBD1 (5 bases). This CDR3 has 13 residues. Germline CDR1 is MGHRA and CDR2 is YSYEKL. V dropped 4 bases and J dropped 4 bases, with 10 bases sitting between them.

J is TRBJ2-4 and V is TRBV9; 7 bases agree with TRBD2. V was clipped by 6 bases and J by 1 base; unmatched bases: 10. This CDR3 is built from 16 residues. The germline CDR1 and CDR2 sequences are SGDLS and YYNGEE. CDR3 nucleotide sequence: TGTGCCAGCATCCGGGGGGAGGGCGCGGCCAAAAACATTCAGTACTTC. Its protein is CASIRGEGAAKNIQYF.

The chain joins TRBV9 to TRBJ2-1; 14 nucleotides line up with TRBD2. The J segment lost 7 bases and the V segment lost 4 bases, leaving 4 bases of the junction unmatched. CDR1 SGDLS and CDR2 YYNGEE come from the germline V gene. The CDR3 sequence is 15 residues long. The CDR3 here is CASSLWTSGGNEQFF. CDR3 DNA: TGTGCCAGCAGCTTATGGACTAGCGGGGGGAATGAGCAGTTCTTC.

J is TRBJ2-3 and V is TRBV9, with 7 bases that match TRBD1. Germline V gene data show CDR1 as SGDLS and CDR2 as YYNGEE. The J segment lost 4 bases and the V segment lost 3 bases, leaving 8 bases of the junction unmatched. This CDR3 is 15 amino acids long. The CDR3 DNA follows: TGTGCCAGCAGCGGGACAGGCCGAACGGCAGATACGCAGTATTTT. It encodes CASSGTGRTADTQYF.

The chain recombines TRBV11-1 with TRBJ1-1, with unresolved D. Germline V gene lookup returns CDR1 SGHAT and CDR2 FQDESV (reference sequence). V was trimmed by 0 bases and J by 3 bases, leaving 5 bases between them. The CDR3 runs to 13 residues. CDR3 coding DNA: TGTGCCAGCAGCTTAGCCGTTGACACTGAAGCTTTCTTT. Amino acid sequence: CASSLAVDTEAFF.

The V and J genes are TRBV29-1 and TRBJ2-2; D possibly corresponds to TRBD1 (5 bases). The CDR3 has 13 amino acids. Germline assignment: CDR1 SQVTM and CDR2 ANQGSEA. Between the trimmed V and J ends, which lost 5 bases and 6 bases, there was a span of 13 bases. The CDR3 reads CSVPRAQPGELFF. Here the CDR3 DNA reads TGCAGCGTTCCCAGGGCCCAACCCGGGGAGCTGTTTTTT.

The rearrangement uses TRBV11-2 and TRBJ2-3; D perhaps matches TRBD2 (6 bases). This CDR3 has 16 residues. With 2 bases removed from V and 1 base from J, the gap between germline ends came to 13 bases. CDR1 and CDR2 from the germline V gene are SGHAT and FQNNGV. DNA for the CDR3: TGTGCCAGCAGCTTATTTGGGGGACTCCGCACAGATACGCAGTATTTT. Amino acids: CASSLFGGLRTDTQYF. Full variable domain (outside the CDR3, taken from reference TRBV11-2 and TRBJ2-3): EAGVAQSPRYKIIEKRQSVAFWCNPISGHATLYWYQQILGQGPKLLIQFQNNGVVDDSQLPKDRFSAERLKGVDSTLKIQPAKLEDSAVYLCASSLFGGLRTDTQYFGPGTRLTVL.